This TCR beta chain was obtained from a study of cytomegalovirus exposure and HLA in healthy donors (dated by TCRdb to the late 2010s). Regarding the study in general: According to an earlier analysis of a few hundred of the donors, about 170 million T cells yielded over 90 million unique TCR beta sequences and roughly 280 Gb of sequence data. The genetic ancestry cluster associated with self-reported Caucasian donors included about four fifths of the 300 to 400 genotyped donors. Every discovery cohort repertoire had been produced on one sequencing platform. In an earlier analysis of roughly 540 of the donors, high-throughput TCR beta sequencing was used to judge whether each TCR beta V gene segment behaved as functional or pseudogenic. The T cell repertoires of 700 or so subjects were profiled by immunosequencing and related to cytomegalovirus serostatus. Among 300 to 450 genotyped donors of the cohort, an average of about 240,000 unique TCR beta nucleotide sequences were sequenced per donor, roughly 20% of them non-productive. HLA typing covered class I and class II loci at four-digit resolution. To predict cytomegalovirus infection status, the study combined high-throughput TCR immunosequencing, statistical association of individual TCRs with disease status, and machine learning. Four or five DR-DQ haplotypes were handled as single units for association and clustering because linkage in the cohort was strong. Rather than drawing on any new phenotypic data, the later analysis identified candidate immune exposures from TCR beta sequences and the way those sequences occurred across donors. A later genetic analysis used genome-wide SNP genotypes for about 60% of the roughly 700 donors, treating that subset as a discovery cohort. Donor age, sex, ethnicity and CMV serostatus were collected together with the repertoire data. A separate validation cohort of approximately 130 different subjects was used in addition to the 666-subject first cohort. The study was designed to test whether signatures of past pathogen exposure could be identified by cataloging public T cell receptors. The number of donors typed differed by locus, with roughly 629-640 for A, B, C, DRB1 and DQB1, more than 500 for DQA1, about 610 for DPA1, and around 450 for DPB1. An early release that covered about 640 HLA-typed donors contained about 300 gigabases of sequencing data and 80 million or so unique TCR sequences. In a later analysis, previously published TCR beta repertoires from hundreds of donors were re-analyzed and high-resolution HLA genotyping was added so that TCR occurrence patterns could be studied. Overall study outcomes, separate from this receptor: A cluster of highly shared sequence variants was judged likely to represent a technical artifact of the sequencing pipeline. In a later genetic analysis, fewer N-insertions in productive TCRs were reported among donors in an Asian-associated ancestry cluster than the roughly 640-donor mean. The cohort was sequenced for TCR beta chains only, and without alpha or paired-chain data the features that could be detected were limited. Most TCR sequences were seen in very few donors, while some public TCRs were found in many individuals. The study gave a list of around 170 TCR beta chains associated with cytomegalovirus. In a later analysis, TCR association rates were found to vary across HLA loci, with the most associated TCRs seen for DRB1 alleles and the fewest for HLA-C alleles. Some IMGT-functional V segments, including TRBV6-2 and TRBV6-3, could not be distinguished by the 87-base-pair reads and were therefore excluded. CMV serostatus was the only immune exposure information available for the cohort. The earlier analysis of about 600 of the donors excluded fewer than 20 rarely observed V segments, including chromosome 9 orphons, because counts were too low. Because some donors lacked HLA typing at each locus, the association tests relied only on the typed subset. According to the authors, the approach could potentially be generalized to other disease states and immunological phenotypes. In a later analysis, HLA-associated TCR beta chains showed more clonal expansion and lower generation probabilities than non-associated chains that were equally common. The presence/absence analyses assumed that sequencing depth was roughly uniform across donors, and that assumption may not be true. A later analysis associated 15,000 to 20,000 TCR beta sequences with specific HLA alleles at a false discovery rate of 0.05. A further reported finding was that TCR beta sequences accurately predicted the HLA-A and HLA-B alleles for most subjects in the first cohort. Correlated functional status among segregating V segments might be attributable to linkage disequilibrium, but an unknown experimental factor could not be ruled out. According to a later analysis, parvovirus B19, influenza, CMV and Epstein-Barr virus appeared linked to several top co-occurrence clusters. An association between a missense DCLRE1C variant and V-gene and J-gene trimming of TCR beta chains was found in a later genetic analysis and replicated in an independent cohort. A few of the identified cytomegalovirus-associated TCR beta chains were confirmed in vitro to be specific for cytomegalovirus antigens. According to a later analysis, most CMV-associated TCR beta chains appeared to be HLA-restricted, and the HLA associations seemed to be driven largely by CMV exposure. In an earlier analysis of some 500 of the donors, most TCR beta V segments were observed in productive rearrangements about 90% or about 30% of the time, broadly matching IMGT annotations. In both the original and validation cohorts, the classifier was reported to diagnose cytomegalovirus status with high specificity and sensitivity. Strong co-occurrence of HLA alleles, especially DR and DQ, made assigning TCR associations to individual alleles difficult.

Libraries were built with the immunoSEQ multiplex PCR assay. For the multiplex PCR, a mixture combining 60 forward primers for TCR Vbeta segments and 13 reverse primers for TCR Jbeta segments was used. The CDR3 region of rearranged TCR beta genes was amplified from genomic DNA with a multiplex PCR assay. The Illumina HiSeq System was used to sequence the amplified TCR beta libraries as 87-base-pair reads. The study's processing was this. Across the roughly 670 repertoires, a later analysis counted roughly 84 million unique TCR beta chains, roughly 11 million of which were shared by at least two donors. A nearest-neighbor algorithm error-corrected the raw reads and collapsed the reads into unique sequences, merging closely related sequences to remove PCR and sequencing errors. Alignment of CDR3 sequences to IMGT reference sequences was used to assign V, D and J gene segments. Each retained sequence needed at least a six-nucleotide match to both a V gene segment and a J gene segment. Rearrangements were called productive when the CDR3 lacked stop codons and stayed in frame with V and J; all others were non-productive. CDR3 was defined by IMGT convention, running from the second conserved V-encoded cysteine to the conserved J-encoded phenylalanine. Sequences without an unambiguous match to a single V gene segment were excluded from the earlier analysis of about 630 of the donors. An earlier analysis of a few hundred of the donors called V segments functional above 56.7% productive rearrangements and segregating when the between-donor standard deviation exceeded 5%. A statistical classification framework was developed to diagnose cytomegalovirus status using the catalog of TCR beta chain sequences. V and J gene assignment, in a later analysis, came from comparing TCR nucleotide sequences with IMGT/GENE-DB human TR gene sequences. Using the TCRdist pipeline, a later analysis assigned CDR3 sequences along with most-parsimonious VDJ recombination scenarios. In a later analysis, each TCR beta chain was defined by its CDR3 amino acid sequence together with its V-gene family, and reads without a unique V-gene family were excluded. To address suspected cross-contamination and a sequencing artifact, a later analysis removed around 590 highly shared, low-generation-probability nucleotide sequences. In a later analysis, a clonal expansion index was calculated for each public chain from normalized within-repertoire ranks of inferred template counts. Generation probabilities in a later analysis came from a VDJ recombination model fitted to out-of-frame rearrangements, and those results were checked against IGoR. In a later analysis, TCR-TCR, TCR-HLA and TCR-CMV co-occurrence was scored with hypergeometric tests, and a repertoire-size bias correction was applied to TCR pairs. A later analysis estimated false discovery rates by permuting HLA or CMV assignments 20 times. A later analysis grouped co-occurring TCRs with DBSCAN, adding TCRdist sequence similarity when clustering within HLA-allele-positive subsets. Repertoires with fewer than 30,000 or more than 120,000 public chains, plus five repertoires with anomalous nucleotide sharing, were excluded from co-occurrence clustering. In TCRdb, the immuneACCESS table is reduced to in-frame sequences with V and J assigned. These tables do not hold every clone; where another copy was compared, an unresolved V gene accounts for under half, and the others remain unexplained. Clonal size and the V and J genes are those of that table, whereas D and trimming came from the DNA. The table for this sample shows 150,000 to 200,000 clones. Together, the top ten hold around 1.9% of the sample.

A word on this clone: Its antigen remains unidentified.

The germline V end is reduced by 3 bases and the J end by 7 bases; junction bases left unmatched: 12. CDR1 and CDR2, per the germline V gene, are SGHRS and YFSETQ. From the cysteine up to the phenylalanine, the CDR3 has a length of 15 residues. The DNA shown is the 45-base CDR3, in frame from base 1. The cohort comprised 666 healthy bone marrow donors. At the time of sampling, every cohort member was nominally healthy, though immune exposures that went unrecorded were likely present. The donor tested CMV seronegative and was one of the 352 seronegative cohort members. Each donor provided a peripheral blood sample, and peripheral blood mononuclear cells were used for TCR beta sequencing. The Qiagen DNeasy Blood Extraction Kit was used to extract genomic DNA from the blood cell samples.

The sample taken for sequencing was PBMCs. The TCR sequence derives from a man aged 25-45 years in good health and CMV-seronegative. The chain is made from TRBV5-1 and TRBJ1-2, with 7 bases aligning to TRBD1. In nucleotides, the sequence is TGCGCCAGCAGCTCCCTCTCCCAGGGGGTTACTGGCTACACCTTC. It specifies CASSSLSQGVTGYTF.